The present T cell receptor beta chain was sequenced within a study of blood T cell repertoires in COVID-19. Study-wide context: Sources were T cells, B-cell-depleted T cells, or PBMCs; the material itself was cDNA or gDNA.

Original analysis: Estimates of nucleated cell counts were drawn from the amplification of reference gene primers. Method: immunoSEQ multiplex PCR; TCRdb's copy keeps in-frame clones and lacks some. V and J calls and clone size come straight from that table; D and trimming were deduced from the DNA. The table records about 400,000 clones, approximately 86% of them present only once. Recruits, aged about 18 to 100 years, lived in 24 US areas. Trimming took 0 bases from V and 10 from J; bases not matched to a gene: 3. Germline CDR1 and CDR2: SGHTA and FQGNSA. CDR3 length: 14 residues. The chain links TRBV7-2 to TRBJ1-4, with 9 bases that match TRBD1. The TCR originated in a woman between 40 and 55 years old with acute COVID-19. The sample comprised PBMCs or T cells enriched from blood (not recorded which). The CDR3 loop is CASSLAGQGRKLFF. CDR3 sequence (DNA): TGTGCCAGCAGCTTAGCGGGACAGGGAAGAAAACTGTTTTTT.